This T cell receptor beta chain was captured by sequencing in a study of cytomegalovirus exposure and HLA in healthy donors. As to this clone: Its antigen is as yet unknown.

With 60 Vbeta and 13 Jbeta primers, the PCR was carried out. Sequencing used immunoSEQ multiplex PCR; TCRdb keeps in-frame clones, though not all of them. This repertoire includes under 130,000 clones. The CDR3 spans 14 residues. Trimming took 6 bases from V and 3 from J; bases not matched to a gene: 8. CDR1 and CDR2 from the germline V gene are SGHNT and YYREEE (reference sequence). Study-wide findings and caveats: In a later analysis, TCR beta V- and J-gene trimming showed a link to a missense DCLRE1C variant.

This TCR was recovered from a man in his forties or fifties in good health and CMV-seronegative. The specimen sequenced was PBMCs. The chain joins TRBV5-4 to TRBJ2-5, with 7 nucleotides matching TRBD2. The CDR3 loop reads CASKIGGGKETQYF. The CDR3 coding sequence is TGTGCCAGCAAAATTGGGGGGGGAAAAGAGACCCAGTACTTC.